This T cell receptor beta chain is drawn from a study of T-cell memory formation after mild COVID-19. General observations from the study: The study found balanced CD4/CD8 in clones contracting day 15 to 85 and a CD4+ lean in later expanders. Contracting CD4+ clones sat mainly in CM and EM; CD8+ in EMRA.

A note on this clonotype: Its specificity is unknown.

Constant-segment primers served in 5'RACE that generated TCR alpha and TCR beta cDNA libraries bearing sample barcodes and UMIs. TCRdb called the 5' RACE reads again in MiXCR, with one record for every CDR3 protein. This table has about 620,000 distinct CDR3 sequences, 15% to 20% appearing once. Sequencing was performed on PBMCs or a T cell subset sorted from them (not recorded which). The receptor's source is an adult woman who had mild COVID-19 (a few samples of this study predate the infection). Cell type and time point are not known.

This CDR3 reads CASSPGGHGEKLFF. The CDR3 DNA reads as TGTGCCAGCAGTCCAGGGGGGCACGGTGAAAAACTGTTTTTT. The rearrangement uses TRBV12-3 or TRBV12-4 and TRBJ1-4, with 7 bases that match TRBD1. The CDR3 is 14 amino acids. V gave up 5 bases and J gave up 7 bases; unmatched junction bases: 7.